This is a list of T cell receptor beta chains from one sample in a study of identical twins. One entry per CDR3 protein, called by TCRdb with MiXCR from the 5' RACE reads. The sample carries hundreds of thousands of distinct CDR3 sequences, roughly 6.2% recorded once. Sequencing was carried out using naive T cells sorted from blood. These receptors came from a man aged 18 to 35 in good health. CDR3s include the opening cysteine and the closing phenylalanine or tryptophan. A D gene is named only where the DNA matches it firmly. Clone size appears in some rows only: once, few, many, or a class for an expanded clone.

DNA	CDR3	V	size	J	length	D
TGCAGTGCAGAAGGGGCCAGCCAAGAGACCCAGTACTTC	CSAEGASQETQYF	TRBV20-1	many	TRBJ2-5	13	-
TGCGCCAGCAGCGCCCCTAGCAGTGAGCAGTTCTTC	CASSAPSSEQFF	TRBV4-1	many	TRBJ2-1	12	-
TGTGCCAGCAGCCCTAACAGGGGGCAGGGCACTGAAGCTTTCTTT	CASSPNRGQGTEAFF	TRBV7-6	few	TRBJ1-1	15	TRBD1
TGCAGCTCTTTCCAAAGCGGGTCGTACAATGAGCAGTTCTTC	CSSFQSGSYNEQFF	TRBV29-1	-	TRBJ2-1	14	-
TGTGCCAGCAGCCCCAGGGCCAGCGGGAGAGTCAATGAGCAGTTCTTC	CASSPRASGRVNEQFF	TRBV5-5	few	TRBJ2-1	16	TRBD2
TGTGCCAGCAGCCGCGCGTACACCGGGGAGCTGTTTTTT	CASSRAYTGELFF	TRBV7-8	many	TRBJ2-2	13	-
TGTGCCAGCAGCTTAGTCCAGGAAAGCCTCCGTAACTATGGCTACACCTTC	CASSLVQESLRNYGYTF	TRBV7-9	few	TRBJ1-2	17	-
TGCGCCAGCAGCCCCGCAAGCGGGACACCCTCCTACGAGCAGTACTTC	CASSPASGTPSYEQYF	TRBV4-3	many	TRBJ2-7	16	-
TGTGCCAGCAGCTTATCCCTAGCGGGCCCCTACAATGAGCAGTTCTTC	CASSLSLAGPYNEQFF	TRBV7-9	few	TRBJ2-1	16	TRBD2
TGTGCCAGCAGCCCCGGACAGGGGGGACCGGTAGAAGCTTTCTTT	CASSPGQGGPVEAFF	TRBV12-3/TRBV12-4	many	TRBJ1-1	15	TRBD1
TGCGCCAGCAGCTTGGATGGGGCAGCCCCTGGAAACACCATATATTTT	CASSLDGAAPGNTIYF	TRBV5-1	many	TRBJ1-3	16	-
TGCAGTGCTAGTAAGGCTAGCGGGTCGAAAGAGACCCAGTACTTC	CSASKASGSKETQYF	TRBV20-1	many	TRBJ2-5	15	TRBD2
TGCGCCAGCAGCCACAACCTAGCGGGAGGGCCGAGCACCGGGGAGCTGTTTTTT	CASSHNLAGGPSTGELFF	TRBV10-2	many	TRBJ2-2	18	TRBD2
TGTGCCAGCAGTTTACAGCCAGGGGTCAACTCTGGGGCCAACGTCCTGACTTTC	CASSLQPGVNSGANVLTF	TRBV12-3/TRBV12-4	-	TRBJ2-6	18	-
TGCGCCAGCAGCTTGCCCTTTCTAGATACGCAGTATTTT	CASSLPFLDTQYF	TRBV5-1	many	TRBJ2-3	13	-
TGTGCCAGCAGCCCGAACACCGGGACTCCAACAATTAACACCGGGGAGCTGTTTTTT	CASSPNTGTPTINTGELFF	TRBV4-2	-	TRBJ2-2	19	-
TGCAGTGCTAGAGATTACACCGATCATAATTCACCCCTCCACTTT	CSARDYTDHNSPLHF	TRBV20-1	many	TRBJ1-6	15	-
TGTGCCAGCAGTTCAACAGGGTTCCGAGATACGCAGTATTTT	CASSSTGFRDTQYF	TRBV12-3/TRBV12-4	-	TRBJ2-3	14	-
TGCAGTGCTGGTGGCGGGAGGGCCGTATCCTACAATGAGCAGTTCTTC	CSAGGGRAVSYNEQFF	TRBV20-1	-	TRBJ2-1	16	TRBD2
TGTGCCAGCAGGTTCCCGGGAGGCTCCTACAATGAGCAGTTCTTC	CASRFPGGSYNEQFF	TRBV12-3/TRBV12-4	many	TRBJ2-1	15	TRBD2
TGCAGTGCTGAGACACAGGGGGGGAACACTGAAGCTTTCTTT	CSAETQGGNTEAFF	TRBV20-1	many	TRBJ1-1	14	TRBD1
TGTGCCAGCAGACAAGCCTACGAGCAGTACTTC	CASRQAYEQYF	TRBV7-2	many	TRBJ2-7	11	-
TGTGCCAGCAGTTTATTGCTAGCGGGAGAGACCCAGTACTTC	CASSLLLAGETQYF	TRBV28	many	TRBJ2-5	14	TRBD2
TGTGCCAGCTCCCAAATCACTGACAGTGAAGAGACCCAGTACTTC	CASSQITDSEETQYF	TRBV18	few	TRBJ2-5	15	-
TGTGCCAGCAGCCCCCCCGGTCCGGATGGCTACACCTTC	CASSPPGPDGYTF	TRBV11-2	few	TRBJ1-2	13	-
TGTGCCAGCAGTTACCCCGCCGGGAGCTACACCTTC	CASSYPAGSYTF	TRBV6-5	many	TRBJ1-2	12	-
TGCAGCGTAGAGGTGGGAAGTCTTATGCGGGAGACCCAGTACTTC	CSVEVGSLMRETQYF	TRBV29-1	many	TRBJ2-5	15	-
TGCGCCAGCAGCCTCGGACTAGAGAGCACAGATACGCAGTATTTT	CASSLGLESTDTQYF	TRBV5-1	-	TRBJ2-3	15	TRBD2
TGCGCCAGCAGCGCGTCCGGGACAGGGAATTCACCCCTCCACTTT	CASSASGTGNSPLHF	TRBV5-1	many	TRBJ1-6	15	TRBD1
TGTGCCAGCAGTGAAACAGGGGGTACCGGGGAGCTGTTTTTT	CASSETGGTGELFF	TRBV25-1	-	TRBJ2-2	14	TRBD1
TGCAGTGGCCAGGGGGGGGCTAGGGGAACATTGAACACCGGGGAGCTGTTTTTT	CSGQGGARGTLNTGELFF	TRBV20-1	many	TRBJ2-2	18	-
TGTGCCAGCAGCTTAGGGGCACTAGCGGGAGGACCGATCAACAATGAGCAGTTCTTC	CASSLGALAGGPINNEQFF	TRBV11-1	-	TRBJ2-1	19	TRBD2
TGCAGCGTTGTGGGGACAGCAGCCTACGAGCAGTACTTC	CSVVGTAAYEQYF	TRBV29-1	many	TRBJ2-7	13	TRBD1
TGTGCCAGCAGTTTGTCGGATTTGGAGACCCAGTACTTC	CASSLSDLETQYF	TRBV27	many	TRBJ2-5	13	-
TGCGCCAGCAGCCTTGGGACGACGGGCAACCAAGAGACCCAGTACTTC	CASSLGTTGNQETQYF	TRBV5-1	many	TRBJ2-5	16	-
TGTGCCAGCAGCCAAGCCCCCGGGACAGGGGTCTTCGCTTTCTTT	CASSQAPGTGVFAFF	TRBV3-1	once	TRBJ1-1	15	TRBD1
TGCGCCAGCAGCGATACAGGGAGTCGGCCTAGAGAGCAGTACTTC	CASSDTGSRPREQYF	TRBV5-1	many	TRBJ2-7	15	-
TGTGCCAGCAGCCCATCTAGGGAGCATGAACAGTTCTTC	CASSPSREHEQFF	TRBV7-2	-	TRBJ2-1	13	-
TGTGCCAGCAGCTTCCCATCAGGGACCTCCTACGAGCAGTACTTC	CASSFPSGTSYEQYF	TRBV5-6	many	TRBJ2-7	15	-
TGTGCCAGCAGCTTAGCGCGGGACTTTCAGTACAATGAGCAGTTCTTC	CASSLARDFQYNEQFF	TRBV7-9	many	TRBJ2-1	16	-
TGCAGTGCGCTACCCACTAGCGGGAAATACCAAGAGACCCAGTACTTC	CSALPTSGKYQETQYF	TRBV20-1	many	TRBJ2-5	16	TRBD2
TGTGCCAGCAGGCACCCGGGACTAGCGGGAGGGCATGGCGGGGAGCTGTTTTTT	CASRHPGLAGGHGGELFF	TRBV7-8	-	TRBJ2-2	18	TRBD2
TGTGCCAGCAGCCAGCGGGAAAAACCACAGGGGGGCGATGAGCAGTTCTTC	CASSQREKPQGGDEQFF	TRBV3-1	-	TRBJ2-1	17	TRBD1
TGTGCCAGCAGCTTAGATCTCCTTACTGAAGCTTTCTTT	CASSLDLLTEAFF	TRBV11-2	few	TRBJ1-1	13	-
TGTGCCAGCAGACCCACGACCGATGGACAGGGGAGTGAGCAGTTCTTC	CASRPTTDGQGSEQFF	TRBV6-1	few	TRBJ2-1	16	TRBD1
TGTGCCAGCAGCGCGGGACTGACCCCCTACTCTGGGGCCAACGTCCTGACTTTC	CASSAGLTPYSGANVLTF	TRBV5-6	-	TRBJ2-6	18	-